The sequence of this T cell receptor beta chain was determined in a study of beta chain features in type 1 diabetes (dated by TCRdb to 2016 to 2018). Regarding the study in general: No differences in mean age, gender distribution, total cell number or subset yield were found between patients and healthy donors. A total of about 100 million sorted cells were examined across all samples, and RNA yield correlated strongly with the number of cells per subset. The study compared the TCRB repertoires of sorted circulating CD4+ T cell subsets in recently diagnosed type 1 diabetes patients with those in matched healthy donors. Whereas all 28 donors provided naive and central memory subsets, regulatory and stem cell-like memory subsets were isolated from just 8 patients and about 8 healthy donors.

This clone turned up a few times. Its antigen remains undetermined. The input lacks base qualities; no much larger clone sits a single base away. The High Capacity cDNA Reverse Transcription Kit was used to reverse transcribe all of the isolated RNA, meaning that expressed TCRB transcripts were what got sequenced. Deep immunoSEQ sequencing was applied to naive, central memory and regulatory T cell samples, giving an average of about 3.6 million total reads per sample. Sorted cells were lysed in RLT buffer, and RNA was extracted using DNase-treated RNeasy Micro or Mini kits according to cell number. To prevent cross-contamination, each cell subset was processed individually, whereas patient and healthy donor samples were processed jointly. The immunoSEQ multiplex PCR was used to amplify TCRB sequences from cDNA, yielding 87-bp fragments that span the CDR3 region. Sequencing of the amplicons was done on the Illumina HiSeq platform. The study's own analysis went as follows. Synthetic template baselines were used to correct PCR bias computationally, reads within Hamming distance 2 were collapsed, and singletons that could not be merged were discarded. Reads were aligned to IMGT to assign V, D and J genes, CDR3 length, and insertions or deletions at six rearrangement sites. Within each subset, clonotype counts were normalized to sorted cell number, after which true diversity and Gini coefficients were computed with the tcR R package. Repertoire sharing was quantified using the overlap coefficient calculated on TCRB nucleotide sequences. As a proxy for the pre-selection repertoire, out-of-frame TCRB sequences from naive cells were analyzed. TCRdb holds this immuneACCESS table with in-frame rearrangements only. Some clones are missing; in checked studies, unresolved V genes explain under half, and the rest has no known cause. D and trimming come from the DNA, and the V and J calls and clone size come from that table. In all, the sample holds around 310,000 clones, and roughly 11% of those were seen once. The ten largest clones take up roughly 0.014% of the sample.

Clipping removes 6 bases from V and 1 base from J, with 4 as the unmatched junction base count. In the germline V gene (reference sequence), CDR1 corresponds to LNHDA and CDR2 to SQIVND. CDR3 length: 15 amino acids, cysteine to phenylalanine. Of the read, only the CDR3 DNA is kept; its 45 bases are in frame from base 1. Each donor gave one peripheral blood draw, averaging roughly 120 mL, which was collected into heparinised tubes. Naive, central memory, regulatory and stem cell-like memory CD4+ T cells were sorted on a BD FACSAria II using a panel including CD45RO, CCR7, CD25, CD127, CD95 and CD27. Every sorted population had a purity above 95%. PBMCs were isolated right away by Lymphoprep density gradient centrifugation and were stained directly, without culture. So that batch effects would be minimized, each experiment stained and sorted samples in pairs, pairing one healthy donor with one patient.

What the authors observed across the whole study: Fewer insertions and more nucleotide deletions at VDJ recombination sites were observed in patients with type 1 diabetes, implying thymic rearrangement abnormalities. Because the HLA sub-analyses included only small numbers of individuals, any influence of HLA type on TCRB rearrangement was left unresolved. PCR might favor shorter templates, but patient and control samples were amplified and corrected together, so any skew would affect both groups equally. Naive, central memory and regulatory TCRB repertoires appeared to be more similar among patients than among healthy donors. Because cDNA was sequenced instead of genomic DNA, activated cells with high expression could be over-represented, although the groups did not differ in activation or CD3 levels. A moderate but significant shortening of TCRB CDR3 length was observed in type 1 diabetes patients in all four CD4+ subsets.

The sample comprised naive CD4+ T cells from blood. The cell subset or site label here, explained by the study, means: true naive CD4+ T cells. Recombination joined TRBV19 with TRBJ1-5; TRBD1 lines up with 9 middle nucleotides. This receptor was taken from a woman aged 25-40 years in good health. The CDR3 sequence is CASREDRGSNQPQHF. The DNA sequence follows: TGTGCCAGTAGAGAAGACAGGGGGAGCAATCAGCCCCAGCATTTT.